This is a list of T cell receptor beta chains from one sample in a study of post-analysis software for immune sequencing data. TCRdb processed the PCR reads anew with MiXCR; each CDR3 protein has one entry. The table lists about 820,000 distinct CDR3 sequences, roughly 50% of them singletons. The sample taken for sequencing was blood. The receptors were gathered from a girl aged 5-17 years with multiple sclerosis. CDR3s include the opening cysteine and the closing phenylalanine or tryptophan. The D gene is left open where the match is weak. A clone size is listed for some rows: how often the clone was seen (once, few, many), or a class if it is expanded.

>TRBJ2-3|-|TRBD2|TRBV6-5
TGTGCCAGCAGTTACGTAATAGCGGGGGGCCCAGTCACAGATACGCAGTATTTT
CASSYVIAGGPVTDTQYF
>TRBJ2-5|-|TRBD2|TRBV20-1
TGCAGTGCTAGAGCTCTTAGCGGGGGGGCCGGGACCCAGTACTTC
CSARALSGGAGTQYF
>TRBJ1-2|few|-|TRBV11-2
TGTGCCAGCAGCACGGGAGTTTTTGGCTACACCTTC
CASSTGVFGYTF
>TRBJ2-7|few|TRBD2|TRBV27
TGTGCCAGCGGACTAGCGGGAGGGCTCTACGAGCAGTACTTC
CASGLAGGLYEQYF
>TRBJ2-5|few|TRBD2|TRBV29-1
TGCAGCGTTGAAGATCCCCTAGCGGGAGGGCAGGGGCAAGAGACCCAGTACTTC
CSVEDPLAGGQGQETQYF
>TRBJ2-1|-|-|TRBV5-1
TGCGCCAGCAGCTTGTTCCCGGGTAAGAACAATGAGCAGTTCTTC
CASSLFPGKNNEQFF
>TRBJ2-1|-|-|TRBV29-1
TGCAGCGTTCCACTAGCATGGGAGCAGTTCTTC
CSVPLAWEQFF
>TRBJ2-1|-|-|TRBV30
TGTGCCTGGAGTGTACTGAGGGATCAGTTCTTC
CAWSVLRDQFF
>TRBJ2-7|-|TRBD2|TRBV12-5
TGTGCTAGTGGTTTGGCCCCCCTAGCGGGGTACGAGCAGTACTTC
CASGLAPLAGYEQYF
>TRBJ2-1|-|TRBD2|TRBV7-9
TGTGCCAGCAGCCCGCAAAGGGCCTCTAGCGGATACTCCTACAATGAGCAGTTCTTC
CASSPQRASSGYSYNEQFF
>TRBJ2-1|few|-|TRBV4-2
TGTGCCAGCAGCCAAGATCCCGGTAGAGACAATGAGCAGTTCTTC
CASSQDPGRDNEQFF
>TRBJ2-1|-|TRBD2|TRBV7-9
TGTGCCAGCCAAATCCAGCGGGGGTACAATGAGCAGTTCTTC
CASQIQRGYNEQFF
>TRBJ2-7|-|-|TRBV29-1
TGCAGCGTTGAAGTCGAATTTATGATTGACGGTCCAACCTACGAGCAGTACTTC
CSVEVEFMIDGPTYEQYF
>TRBJ1-2|-|-|TRBV29-1
TGCAGCGTTGAGGCGCCTAACACCAACTATGGCTACACCTTC
CSVEAPNTNYGYTF